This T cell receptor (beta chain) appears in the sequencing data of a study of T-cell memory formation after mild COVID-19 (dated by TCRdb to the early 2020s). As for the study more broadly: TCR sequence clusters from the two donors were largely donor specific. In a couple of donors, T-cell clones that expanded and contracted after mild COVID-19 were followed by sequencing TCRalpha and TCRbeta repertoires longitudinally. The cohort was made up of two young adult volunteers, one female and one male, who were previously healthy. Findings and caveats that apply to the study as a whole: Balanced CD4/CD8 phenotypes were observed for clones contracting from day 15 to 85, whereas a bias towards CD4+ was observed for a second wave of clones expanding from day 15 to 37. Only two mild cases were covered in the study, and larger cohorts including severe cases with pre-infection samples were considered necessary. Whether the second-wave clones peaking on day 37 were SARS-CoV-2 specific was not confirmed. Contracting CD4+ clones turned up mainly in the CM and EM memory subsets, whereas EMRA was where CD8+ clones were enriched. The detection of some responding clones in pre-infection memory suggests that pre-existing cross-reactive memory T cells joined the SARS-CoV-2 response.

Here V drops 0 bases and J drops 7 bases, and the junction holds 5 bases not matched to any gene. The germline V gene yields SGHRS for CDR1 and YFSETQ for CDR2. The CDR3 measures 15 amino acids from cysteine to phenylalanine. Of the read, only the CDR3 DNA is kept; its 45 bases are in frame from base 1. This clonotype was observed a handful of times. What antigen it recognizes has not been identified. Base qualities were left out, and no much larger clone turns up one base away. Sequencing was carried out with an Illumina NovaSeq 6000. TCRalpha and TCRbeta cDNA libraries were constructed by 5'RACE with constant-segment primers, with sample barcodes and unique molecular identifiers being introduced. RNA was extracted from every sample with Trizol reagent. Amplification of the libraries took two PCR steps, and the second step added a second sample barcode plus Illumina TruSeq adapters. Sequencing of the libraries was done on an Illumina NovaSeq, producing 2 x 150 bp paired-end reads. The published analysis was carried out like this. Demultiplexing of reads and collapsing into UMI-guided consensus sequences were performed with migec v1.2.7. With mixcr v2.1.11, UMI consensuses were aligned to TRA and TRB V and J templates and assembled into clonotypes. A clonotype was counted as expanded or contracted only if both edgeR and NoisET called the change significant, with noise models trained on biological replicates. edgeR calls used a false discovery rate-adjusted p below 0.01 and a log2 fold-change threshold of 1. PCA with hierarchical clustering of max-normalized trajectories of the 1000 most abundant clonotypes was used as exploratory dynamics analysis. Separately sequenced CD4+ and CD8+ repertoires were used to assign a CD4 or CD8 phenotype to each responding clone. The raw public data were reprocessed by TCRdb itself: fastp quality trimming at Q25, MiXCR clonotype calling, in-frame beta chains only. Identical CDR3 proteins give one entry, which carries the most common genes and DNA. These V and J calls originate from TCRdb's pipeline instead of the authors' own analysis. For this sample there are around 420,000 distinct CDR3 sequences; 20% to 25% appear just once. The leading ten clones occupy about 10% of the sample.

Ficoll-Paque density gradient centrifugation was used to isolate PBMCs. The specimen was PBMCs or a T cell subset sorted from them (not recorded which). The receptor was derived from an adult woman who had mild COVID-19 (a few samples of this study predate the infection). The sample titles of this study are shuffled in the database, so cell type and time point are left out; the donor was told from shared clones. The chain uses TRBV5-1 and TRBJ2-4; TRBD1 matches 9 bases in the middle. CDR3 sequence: CASSLGTGGQNIQYF. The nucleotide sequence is TGCGCCAGCAGCTTGGGAACAGGGGGCCAGAACATTCAGTACTTC. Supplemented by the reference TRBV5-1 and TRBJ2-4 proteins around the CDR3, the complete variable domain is KAGVTQTPRYLIKTRGQQVTLSCSPISGHRSVSWYQQTPGQGLQFLFEYFSETQRNKGNFPGRFSGRQFSNSRSEMNVSTLELGDSALYLCASSLGTGGQNIQYFGAGTRLSVL.